This T cell receptor beta chain is from a study of identical twins. The germline V and J ends were trimmed by 3 bases and 8 bases, with 10 bases remaining between them. The CDR3 runs 12 residues. Each donor (without exception) was a healthy Caucasian. Concerning this clonotype itself: Its matching antigen is unknown.

Study-wide results and caveats: Twin pairs had excess sharing that was weaker in beta out-of-frame sequences.

TCRdb analysed the 5' RACE reads with MiXCR anew, one entry per CDR3 protein. The data contain 1.5 million to 2 million distinct CDR3 sequences, less than 35% of them singletons. The specimen sequenced was cord blood. V is TRBV12-3 or TRBV12-4 and J is TRBJ1-2; D gene ambiguous. The receptor was isolated from a newborn girl in good health. CDR3 loop: CASSFDFGGYTF. The CDR3 DNA sequence: TGTGCCAGCAGTTTTGACTTTGGAGGCTACACCTTC.